This is a list of T cell receptor beta chains from one sample in a study of molecular identifiers for immune sequencing clone quantification. TCRdb reanalysed the PCR reads using MiXCR and keeps one entry per CDR3 protein. The profile covers about 630,000 distinct CDR3 sequences, with about 25% appearing a single time and about 0.81% taken by the ten largest. Specimen: naive CD8+ T cells from blood, with Jurkat cell RNA spiked in. These receptors all come from a human donor in good health. Some libraries in this study had Jurkat cell RNA spiked in. Both conserved end residues are part of each CDR3. The order of the fields is V gene, CDR3 length, clone size, J gene, CDR3 protein. Only some rows state a clone size, as once, few, many or a class for expanded clones.

v_call: TRBV6-2/TRBV6-3; cdr3_length: 15; clone_size: NA; j_call: TRBJ2-7; cdr3_aa: CASSPRTSGGHEQYF
v_call: TRBV5-1; cdr3_length: 16; clone_size: many; j_call: TRBJ2-3; cdr3_aa: CASSSTSGSPTDTQYF
v_call: TRBV11-2; cdr3_length: 15; clone_size: few; j_call: TRBJ2-7; cdr3_aa: CASSLGGGPHDEQYF
v_call: TRBV20-1; cdr3_length: 15; clone_size: few; j_call: TRBJ1-5; cdr3_aa: CSASNRVLGNQPQHF
v_call: TRBV6-5; cdr3_length: 17; clone_size: NA; j_call: TRBJ2-7; cdr3_aa: CASGYSSLGGGAYEQYF
v_call: TRBV7-2; cdr3_length: 15; clone_size: NA; j_call: TRBJ2-7; cdr3_aa: CTSSLSGTDSYEQYF
v_call: TRBV14; cdr3_length: 16; clone_size: many; j_call: TRBJ1-1; cdr3_aa: CASSQDQGSWETEAFF
v_call: TRBV7-9; cdr3_length: 15; clone_size: NA; j_call: TRBJ2-2; cdr3_aa: CASSSPTGTIGELFF
v_call: TRBV20-1; cdr3_length: 15; clone_size: few; j_call: TRBJ2-1; cdr3_aa: CSARDRQGSYNEQFF
v_call: TRBV27; cdr3_length: 13; clone_size: many; j_call: TRBJ2-7; cdr3_aa: CASRDRSYYEQYF
v_call: TRBV20-1; cdr3_length: 16; clone_size: NA; j_call: TRBJ2-7; cdr3_aa: CRARNDVRGTVYEQSF
v_call: TRBV7-6; cdr3_length: 14; clone_size: NA; j_call: TRBJ2-1; cdr3_aa: CASSLWEGENEQFF
v_call: TRBV5-1; cdr3_length: 14; clone_size: NA; j_call: TRBJ2-4; cdr3_aa: CASRLAGGANIQYF
v_call: TRBV11-2; cdr3_length: 16; clone_size: few; j_call: TRBJ1-6; cdr3_aa: CASSLAGTVGNSPLHF
v_call: TRBV4-1; cdr3_length: 20; clone_size: NA; j_call: TRBJ2-3; cdr3_aa: CASSQDWTLAGGRFTDTQYF
v_call: TRBV19; cdr3_length: 13; clone_size: many; j_call: TRBJ2-1; cdr3_aa: CASSATSAGEQFF
v_call: TRBV9; cdr3_length: 15; clone_size: few; j_call: TRBJ2-3; cdr3_aa: CASSVYETISDTQYF
v_call: TRBV6-5; cdr3_length: 15; clone_size: few; j_call: TRBJ2-1; cdr3_aa: CASTRGTSSYNEQFF
v_call: TRBV6-2/TRBV6-3; cdr3_length: 17; clone_size: NA; j_call: TRBJ1-3; cdr3_aa: CASSYQDSAIFGNTIYF
v_call: TRBV5-6; cdr3_length: 15; clone_size: few; j_call: TRBJ2-1; cdr3_aa: CASSLYGGAVYEQFF
v_call: TRBV29-1; cdr3_length: 13; clone_size: many; j_call: TRBJ2-7; cdr3_aa: CSVGQTSSYEQYF
v_call: TRBV3-1; cdr3_length: 15; clone_size: many; j_call: TRBJ1-1; cdr3_aa: CASSQGRRENTEAFF
v_call: TRBV7-3; cdr3_length: 13; clone_size: few; j_call: TRBJ2-1; cdr3_aa: CASSSGGGNEQFF
v_call: TRBV9; cdr3_length: 15; clone_size: NA; j_call: TRBJ2-3; cdr3_aa: CASSVTGSLGDTQYF
v_call: TRBV7-9; cdr3_length: 13; clone_size: few; j_call: TRBJ2-7; cdr3_aa: CASSHSLTYEQYF
v_call: TRBV27; cdr3_length: 14; clone_size: NA; j_call: TRBJ2-7; cdr3_aa: CASNLSGPTYAQYF
v_call: TRBV4-1; cdr3_length: 19; clone_size: once; j_call: TRBJ2-2; cdr3_aa: CASSRDGGGTGANTGELFF
v_call: TRBV15; cdr3_length: 17; clone_size: NA; j_call: TRBJ1-4; cdr3_aa: CATSREASGQSGEKLFF